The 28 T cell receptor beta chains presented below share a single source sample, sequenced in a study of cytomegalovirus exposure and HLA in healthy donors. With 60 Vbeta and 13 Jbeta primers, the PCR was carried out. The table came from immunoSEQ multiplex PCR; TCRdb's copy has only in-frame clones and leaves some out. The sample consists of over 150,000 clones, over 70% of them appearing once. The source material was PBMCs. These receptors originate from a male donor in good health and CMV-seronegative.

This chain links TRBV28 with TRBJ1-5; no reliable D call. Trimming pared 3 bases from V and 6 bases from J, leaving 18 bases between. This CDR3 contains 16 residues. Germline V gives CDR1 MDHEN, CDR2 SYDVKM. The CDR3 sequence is CASSFLDPPAGQPQHF. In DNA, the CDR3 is TGTGCCAGCAGTTTTCTTGACCCCCCGGCGGGTCAGCCCCAGCATTTT.

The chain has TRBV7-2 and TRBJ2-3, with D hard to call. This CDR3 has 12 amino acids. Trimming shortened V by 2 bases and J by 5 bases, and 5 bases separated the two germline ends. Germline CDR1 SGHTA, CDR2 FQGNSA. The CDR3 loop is CASSLYGDTQYF. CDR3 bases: TGTGCCAGCAGCTTATACGGAGATACGCAGTATTTT.

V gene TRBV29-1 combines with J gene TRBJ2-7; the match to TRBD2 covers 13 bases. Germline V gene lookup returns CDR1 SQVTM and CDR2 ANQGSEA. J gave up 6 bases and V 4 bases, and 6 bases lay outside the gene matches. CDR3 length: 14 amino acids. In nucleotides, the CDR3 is TGCAGCGTTGTCGGGACTAGCGGGGTGGGCGAGCAGTACTTC. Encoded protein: CSVVGTSGVGEQYF.

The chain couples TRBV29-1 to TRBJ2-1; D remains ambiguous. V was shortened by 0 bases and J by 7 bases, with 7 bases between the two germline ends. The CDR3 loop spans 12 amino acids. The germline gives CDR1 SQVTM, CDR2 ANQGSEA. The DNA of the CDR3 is TGCAGCGTTGAAGATTACGGGAATGAGCAGTTCTTC. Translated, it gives CSVEDYGNEQFF.

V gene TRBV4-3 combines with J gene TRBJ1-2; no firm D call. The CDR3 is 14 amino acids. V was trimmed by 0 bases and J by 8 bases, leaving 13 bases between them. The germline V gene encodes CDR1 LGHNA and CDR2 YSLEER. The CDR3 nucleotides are TGCGCCAGCAGCCAAGATGGGGTCTGGAGGGGCTACACCTTC. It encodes CASSQDGVWRGYTF.

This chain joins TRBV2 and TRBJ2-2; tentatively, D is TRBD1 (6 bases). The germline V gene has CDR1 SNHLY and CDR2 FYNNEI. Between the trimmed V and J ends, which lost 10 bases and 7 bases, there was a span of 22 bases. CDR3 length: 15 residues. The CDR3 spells CAILRAGDANGELFF. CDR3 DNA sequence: TGTGCCATCCTCCGGGCAGGGGACGCAAACGGGGAGCTGTTTTTT.

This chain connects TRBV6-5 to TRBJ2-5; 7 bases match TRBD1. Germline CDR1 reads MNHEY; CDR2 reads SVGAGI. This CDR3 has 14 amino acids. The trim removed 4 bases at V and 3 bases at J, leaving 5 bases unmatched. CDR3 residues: CASSLHRGKETQYF. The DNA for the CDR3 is TGTGCCAGCAGTTTACACAGGGGAAAAGAGACCCAGTACTTC.

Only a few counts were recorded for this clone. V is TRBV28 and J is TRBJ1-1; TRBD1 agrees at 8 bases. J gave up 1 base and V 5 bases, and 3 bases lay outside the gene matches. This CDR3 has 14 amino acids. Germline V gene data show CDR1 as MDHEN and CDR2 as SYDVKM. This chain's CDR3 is CASSRDRTNTEAFF. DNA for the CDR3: TGTGCCAGCAGTCGGGACAGGACGAACACTGAAGCTTTCTTT.

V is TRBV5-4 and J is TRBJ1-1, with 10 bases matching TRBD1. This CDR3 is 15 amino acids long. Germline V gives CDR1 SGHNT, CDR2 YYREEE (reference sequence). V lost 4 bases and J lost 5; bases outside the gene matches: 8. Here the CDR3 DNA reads TGTGCCAGCAGCAGAAGACAGGGGGCGCAAACTGAAGCTTTCTTT. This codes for CASSRRQGAQTEAFF.

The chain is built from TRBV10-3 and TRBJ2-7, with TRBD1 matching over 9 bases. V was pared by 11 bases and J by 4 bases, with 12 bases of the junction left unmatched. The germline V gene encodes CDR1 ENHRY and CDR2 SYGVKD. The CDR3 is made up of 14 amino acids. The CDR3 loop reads CAVQRDRDDYEQYF. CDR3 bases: TGTGCCGTACAAAGGGACAGGGATGATTACGAGCAGTACTTC.

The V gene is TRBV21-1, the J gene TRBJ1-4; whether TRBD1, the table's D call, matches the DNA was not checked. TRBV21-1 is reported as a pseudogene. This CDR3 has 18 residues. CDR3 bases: TGTGCCAGCAGCCCATCATTTTCTAGCGGGACAGGGGGTGAAAAACTGTTTTTT. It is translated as CASSPSFSSGTGGEKLFF.

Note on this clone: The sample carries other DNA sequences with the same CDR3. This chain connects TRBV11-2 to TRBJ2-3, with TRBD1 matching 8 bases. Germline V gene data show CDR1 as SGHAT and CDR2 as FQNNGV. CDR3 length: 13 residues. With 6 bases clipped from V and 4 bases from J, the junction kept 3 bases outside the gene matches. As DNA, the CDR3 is TGTGCCAGCAGACAACAGGGGGCAGATACGCAGTATTTT. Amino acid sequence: CASRQQGADTQYF.

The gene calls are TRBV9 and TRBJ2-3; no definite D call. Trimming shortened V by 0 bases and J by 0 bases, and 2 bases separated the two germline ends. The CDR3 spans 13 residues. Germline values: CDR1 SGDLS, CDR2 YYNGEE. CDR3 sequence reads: CASSVVSTDTQYF. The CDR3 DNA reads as TGTGCCAGCAGCGTAGTAAGCACAGATACGCAGTATTTT.

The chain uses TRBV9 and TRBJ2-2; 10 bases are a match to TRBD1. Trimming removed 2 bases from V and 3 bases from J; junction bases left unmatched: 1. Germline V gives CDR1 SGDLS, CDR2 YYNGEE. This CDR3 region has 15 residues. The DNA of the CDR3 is TGTGCCAGCAGCGTGGGGACAGGGGACACCGGGGAGCTGTTTTTT. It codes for CASSVGTGDTGELFF.

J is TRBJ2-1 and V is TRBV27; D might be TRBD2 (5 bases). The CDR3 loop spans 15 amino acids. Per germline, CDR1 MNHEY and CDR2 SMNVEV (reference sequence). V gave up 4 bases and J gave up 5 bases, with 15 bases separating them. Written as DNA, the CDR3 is TGTGCCAGCAGTTCAGGACTCGACGGGAACAATGAGCAGTTCTTC. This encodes CASSSGLDGNNEQFF.

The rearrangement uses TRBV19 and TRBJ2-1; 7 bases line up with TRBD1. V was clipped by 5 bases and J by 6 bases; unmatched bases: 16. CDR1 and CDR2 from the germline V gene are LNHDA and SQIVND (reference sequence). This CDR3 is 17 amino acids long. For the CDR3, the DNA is TGTGCCAGTAGTCCTTTCCGGACAGGTCCAGAAAGCAATGAGCAGTTCTTC. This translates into CASSPFRTGPESNEQFF.

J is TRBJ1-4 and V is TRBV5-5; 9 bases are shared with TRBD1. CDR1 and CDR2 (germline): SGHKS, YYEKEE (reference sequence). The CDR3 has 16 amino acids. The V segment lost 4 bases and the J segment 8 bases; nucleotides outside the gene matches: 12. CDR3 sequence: CASSTTGGMPGEKLFF. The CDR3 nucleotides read TGTGCCAGCAGCACAACAGGGGGCATGCCGGGAGAAAAACTGTTTTTT.

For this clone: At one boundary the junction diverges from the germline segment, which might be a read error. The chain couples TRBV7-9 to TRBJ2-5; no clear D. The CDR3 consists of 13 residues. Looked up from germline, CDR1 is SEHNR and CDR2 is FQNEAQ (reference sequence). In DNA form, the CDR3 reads TGTTCCAGCAGCCCTATGAGTCGGGAGACCCAGTACTTC. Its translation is CSSSPMSRETQYF.

The CDR3 sequence is CASSYTLAGTYNEQFF. CDR3 DNA sequence: TGCGCCAGCAGCTACACCCTTGCGGGCACCTACAATGAGCAGTTCTTC. V and J are TRBV4-1 and TRBJ2-1, with D possibly being TRBD2 (5 bases). Germline-derived CDR1 and CDR2 are MGHRA and YSYEKL. This CDR3 has 16 residues. V was shortened by 5 bases and J by 2 bases, with 16 bases between the two germline ends.

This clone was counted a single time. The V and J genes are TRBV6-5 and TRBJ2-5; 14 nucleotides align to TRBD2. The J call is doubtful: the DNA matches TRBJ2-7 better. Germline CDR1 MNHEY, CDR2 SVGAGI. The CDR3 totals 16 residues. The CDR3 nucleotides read TGTGCCAGCAGTTCCCTGACTAGCGGGAGGGCCCACGAGCAGTACTTC. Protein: CASSSLTSGRAHEQYF.

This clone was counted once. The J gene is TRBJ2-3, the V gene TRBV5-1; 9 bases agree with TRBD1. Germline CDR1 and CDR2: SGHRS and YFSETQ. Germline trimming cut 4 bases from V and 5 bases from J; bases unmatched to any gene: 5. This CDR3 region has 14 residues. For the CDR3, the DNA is TGCGCCAGCAGCGGGACAGGGCTCTTAGATACGCAGTATTTT. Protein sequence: CASSGTGLLDTQYF.

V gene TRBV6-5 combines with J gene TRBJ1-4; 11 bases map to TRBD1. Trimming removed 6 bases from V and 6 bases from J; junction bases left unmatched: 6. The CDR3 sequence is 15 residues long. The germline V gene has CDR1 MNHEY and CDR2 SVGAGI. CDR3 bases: TGTGCCAGCAGGACTGGACAGGGGGCGCATGAAAAACTGTTTTTT. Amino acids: CASRTGQGAHEKLFF.

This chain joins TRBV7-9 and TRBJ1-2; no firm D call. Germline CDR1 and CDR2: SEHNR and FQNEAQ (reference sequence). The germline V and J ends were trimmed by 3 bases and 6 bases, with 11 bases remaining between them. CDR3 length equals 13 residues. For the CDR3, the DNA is TGTGCCAGCAGCTTCCCAGGTGAAAATGGCTACACCTTC. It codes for CASSFPGENGYTF.

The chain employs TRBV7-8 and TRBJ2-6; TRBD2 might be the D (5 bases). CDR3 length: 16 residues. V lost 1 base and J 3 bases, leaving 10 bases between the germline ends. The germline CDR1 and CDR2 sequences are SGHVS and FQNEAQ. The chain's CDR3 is CASSLGGFGGANVLTF. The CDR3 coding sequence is TGTGCCAGCAGCTTAGGAGGGTTCGGTGGGGCCAACGTCCTGACTTTC.

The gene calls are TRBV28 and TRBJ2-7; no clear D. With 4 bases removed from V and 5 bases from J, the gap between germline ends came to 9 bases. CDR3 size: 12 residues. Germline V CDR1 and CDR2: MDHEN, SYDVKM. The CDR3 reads CASSSQSHEQYF. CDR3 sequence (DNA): TGTGCCAGCAGTTCACAAAGTCACGAGCAGTACTTC.

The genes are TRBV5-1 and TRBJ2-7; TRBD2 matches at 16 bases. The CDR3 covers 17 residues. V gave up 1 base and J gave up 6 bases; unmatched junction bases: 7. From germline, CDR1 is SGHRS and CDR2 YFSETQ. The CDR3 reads CASSLTGTSGGAIEQYF. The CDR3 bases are TGCGCCAGCAGCTTGACCGGGACTAGCGGGGGGGCCATCGAGCAGTACTTC.

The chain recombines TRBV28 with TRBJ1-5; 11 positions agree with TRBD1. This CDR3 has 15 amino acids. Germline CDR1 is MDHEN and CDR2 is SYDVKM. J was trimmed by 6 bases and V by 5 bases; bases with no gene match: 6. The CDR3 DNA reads TGTGCCAGCAGTATTGGACAGGGGGCATTTCAGCCCCAGCATTTT. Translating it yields CASSIGQGAFQPQHF. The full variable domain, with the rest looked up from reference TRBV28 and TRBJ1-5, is DVKVTQSSRYLVKRTGEKVFLECVQDMDHENMFWYRQDPGLGLRLIYFSYDVKMKEKGDIPEGYSVSREKKERFSLILESASTNQTSMYLCASSIGQGAFQPQHFGDGTRLSIL.

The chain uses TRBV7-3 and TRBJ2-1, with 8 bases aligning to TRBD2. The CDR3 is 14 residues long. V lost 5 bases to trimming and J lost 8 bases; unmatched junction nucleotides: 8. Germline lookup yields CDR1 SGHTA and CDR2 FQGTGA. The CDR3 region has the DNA TGTGCCAGCAGCCCGGGACTAGTCCCTTATGAGCAGTTCTTC. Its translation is CASSPGLVPYEQFF.